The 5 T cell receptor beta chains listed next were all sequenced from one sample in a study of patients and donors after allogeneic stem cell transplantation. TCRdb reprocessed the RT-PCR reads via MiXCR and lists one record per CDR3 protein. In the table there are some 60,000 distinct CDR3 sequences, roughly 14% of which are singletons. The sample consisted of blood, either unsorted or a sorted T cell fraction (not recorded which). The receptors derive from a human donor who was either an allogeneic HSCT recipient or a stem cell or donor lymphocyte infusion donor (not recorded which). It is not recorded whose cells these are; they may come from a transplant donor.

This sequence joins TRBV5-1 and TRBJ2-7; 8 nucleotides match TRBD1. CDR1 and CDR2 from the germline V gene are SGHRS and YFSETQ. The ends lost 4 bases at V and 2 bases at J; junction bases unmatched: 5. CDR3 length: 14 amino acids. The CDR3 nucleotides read TGCGCCAGCAGCAACCGGACAGGGCCCTACGAGCAGTACTTC. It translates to CASSNRTGPYEQYF.

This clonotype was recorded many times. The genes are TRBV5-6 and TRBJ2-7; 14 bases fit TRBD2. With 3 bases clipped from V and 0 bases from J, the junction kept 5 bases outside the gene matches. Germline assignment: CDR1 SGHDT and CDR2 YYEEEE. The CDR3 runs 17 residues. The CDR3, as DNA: TGTGCCAGCAGCTGGAGTGGGACTAGCGGGAGCTCCTACGAGCAGTACTTC. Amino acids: CASSWSGTSGSSYEQYF.

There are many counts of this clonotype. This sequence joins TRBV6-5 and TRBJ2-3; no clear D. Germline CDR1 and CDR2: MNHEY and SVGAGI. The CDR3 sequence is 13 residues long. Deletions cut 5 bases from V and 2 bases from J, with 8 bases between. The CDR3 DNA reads TGTGCCAGCAGTCGCGCTTCCACAGATACGCAGTATTTT. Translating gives CASSRASTDTQYF.

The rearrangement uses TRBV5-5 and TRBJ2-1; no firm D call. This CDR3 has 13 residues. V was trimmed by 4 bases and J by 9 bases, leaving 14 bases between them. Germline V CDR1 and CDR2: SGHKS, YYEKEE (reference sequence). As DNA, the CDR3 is TGTGCCAGCAGCCTAGGACCCCCGGGTGAGCAGTTCTTC. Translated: CASSLGPPGEQFF.

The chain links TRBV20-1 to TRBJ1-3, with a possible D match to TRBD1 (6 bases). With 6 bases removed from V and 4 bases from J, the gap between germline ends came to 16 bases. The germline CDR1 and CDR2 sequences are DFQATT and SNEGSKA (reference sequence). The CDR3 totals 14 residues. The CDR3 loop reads CSAPTGPEGNTIYF. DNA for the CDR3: TGCAGTGCGCCTACAGGGCCAGAAGGAAACACCATATATTTT.